The T cell receptor (beta chain) under discussion was sequenced for a study of shared clonotypes between healthy human individuals. General study findings and limits: Naive subsets usually exceeded memory subsets in estimated richness. An anticipated effect of sequencing depth on clonotype sharing among donors was recognized.

The ends were cut back, 5 bases at V and 2 bases at J, with 19 bases in the middle. The length of the CDR3 is 16 residues. CDR1 is SGHTA and CDR2 is FQGNSA in the germline V gene. A word on this clone: What it binds is not known.

The table came from immunoSEQ multiplex PCR; TCRdb's copy has only in-frame clones and leaves some out. The sample consists of approximately 320,000 clones, around 87% of them appearing once. The chain recombines TRBV7-2 with TRBJ2-7, with D tentatively TRBD1 (6 bases). The sequence was collected from a man aged 18 to 30 in good health. The sequenced sample consisted of memory CD8+ T cells sorted from blood. Subset defined: CD45RO+ cells pooled with CCR7-negative TemRA cells. CDR3 in DNA: TGTGCCAGCAGCAGCCGGGACACCCAGCGGCCCTACGAGCAGTACTTC. It translates to CASSSRDTQRPYEQYF.